The 9 T cell receptor beta chains given below trace back to one sample, sequenced in a study of CD8+ T cells in alopecia areata. The treatment here: oral pan-JAK inhibitor, 5-10 mg twice daily. Isolated RNA was reverse transcribed into cDNA used as the sequencing template. Libraries were prepared by immunoSEQ multiplex PCR; TCRdb keeps only in-frame clonotypes and omits some of them. The sample comprises 90,000 or so clones, around 47% of which are singletons, and 18% rests with the top ten. The material sequenced was CD8+ T cells sorted from blood, taken at week 24, from a patient treated with tofacitinib. These receptors all stem from a human donor with alopecia areata.

This clone was picked up a small number of times. J is TRBJ2-7 and V is TRBV29-1; D may match TRBD1 or TRBD2 (5 bases each). Between the trimmed V and J ends, which lost 4 bases and 3 bases, there was a span of 13 bases. Germline values: CDR1 SQVTM, CDR2 ANQGSEA. The CDR3 runs 13 residues. The CDR3 here is CSVGGIDYYEQYF. In nucleotides, the CDR3 is TGCAGCGTTGGGGGCATAGACTACTACGAGCAGTACTTC.

This clone was detected only a few times. This chain connects TRBV6-6 to TRBJ2-3, with TRBD2 identical over 7 bases. The CDR3 length is 15 residues. Germline lookup yields CDR1 MNHNY and CDR2 SVGAGI (reference sequence). CDR3 in amino acids: CAIRRREVVTDTQYF. CDR3 nucleotide sequence: TGTGCAATTAGGAGACGGGAGGTAGTCACAGATACGCAGTATTTT.

Written as DNA, the CDR3 is TGTGCCAGCACCTCCAGCGCGCGGGCAGATACGCAGTATTTT. Translation gives CASTSSARADTQYF. The chain has TRBV6-5 and TRBJ2-3; D might be TRBD2 (5 bases). The V end was cut by 7 bases, the J end by 4 bases, with 15 bases between. Germline loops: CDR1 MNHEY, CDR2 SVGAGI. The CDR3 has 14 amino acids.

The J gene is TRBJ2-5, the V gene TRBV7-8; D is uncertain. V dropped 1 base and J dropped 5 bases, with 14 bases sitting between them. The CDR3 has 15 residues. Germline V gene data show CDR1 as SGHVS and CDR2 as FQNEAQ. The CDR3 here is CASSLDRWGGETQYF. The CDR3 DNA reads as TGTGCCAGCAGCTTAGACAGATGGGGTGGGGAGACCCAGTACTTC.

The rearrangement uses TRBV9 and TRBJ1-1; D ambiguous. The CDR3 loop spans 14 amino acids. Germline V gene data show CDR1 as SGDLS and CDR2 as YYNGEE. V shed 1 base and J shed 2 bases, with 9 bases lying between them. DNA of the CDR3: TGTGCCAGCAGCGTAAAAGGGATAAACACTGAAGCTTTCTTT. Translation gives CASSVKGINTEAFF.

The genes are TRBV30 and TRBJ1-1; no firm D call. The CDR3 sequence is 12 residues long. Trimming removed 4 bases at V and 3 bases at J, with 9 bases between. The V gene's germline CDR1 is GTSNPN and CDR2 SVGIG (reference sequence). CDR3 amino acids: CAWTMGYTEAFF. The CDR3 coding sequence is TGTGCCTGGACGATGGGTTACACTGAAGCTTTCTTT.

The chain couples TRBV4-1 to TRBJ2-2; TRBD1 aligns across 7 bases. V was pared by 0 bases and J by 5 bases, with 0 bases of the junction left unmatched. Germline CDR1 reads MGHRA; CDR2 reads YSYEKL. The CDR3 length is 14 residues. The CDR3 loop is CASSQEQGTGELFF. CDR3 in DNA: TGCGCCAGCAGCCAAGAACAGGGGACCGGGGAGCTGTTTTTT.

This clone was seen a handful of times. The chain recombines TRBV7-9 with TRBJ1-1; D call uncertain. CDR1 is SEHNR, CDR2 FQNEAQ, per germline (reference sequence). This CDR3 is built from 12 residues. Trimming cost V 5 bases and J 6 bases, with 10 bases left between them. The DNA of the CDR3 is TGTGCCAGCAGCGGACCCCGGCCTGAAGCTTTCTTT. Protein product: CASSGPRPEAFF. Filled out from reference TRBV7-9 and TRBJ1-1, the complete variable domain reads DTGVSQNPRHKITKRGQNVTFRCDPISEHNRLYWYRQTLGQGPEFLTYFQNEAQLEKSRLLSDRFSAERPKGSFSTLEIQRTEQGDSAMYLCASSGPRPEAFFGQGTRLTVV.

The rearrangement joins TRBV9 to TRBJ2-5; D is undetermined. V lost 1 base and J 5 bases, leaving 6 bases between the germline ends. The CDR3 runs 12 residues. CDR1 is SGDLS, CDR2 YYNGEE, per germline. The CDR3 protein is CASSVSPETQYF. The CDR3 DNA sequence: TGTGCCAGCAGCGTAAGTCCGGAGACCCAGTACTTC. The full variable domain, its missing parts supplied by reference TRBV9 and TRBJ2-5, is DSGVTQTPKHLITATGQRVTLRCSPRSGDLSVYWYQQSLDQGLQFLIQYYNGEERAKGNILERFSAQQFPDLHSELNLSSLELGDSALYFCASSVSPETQYFGPGTRLLVL.